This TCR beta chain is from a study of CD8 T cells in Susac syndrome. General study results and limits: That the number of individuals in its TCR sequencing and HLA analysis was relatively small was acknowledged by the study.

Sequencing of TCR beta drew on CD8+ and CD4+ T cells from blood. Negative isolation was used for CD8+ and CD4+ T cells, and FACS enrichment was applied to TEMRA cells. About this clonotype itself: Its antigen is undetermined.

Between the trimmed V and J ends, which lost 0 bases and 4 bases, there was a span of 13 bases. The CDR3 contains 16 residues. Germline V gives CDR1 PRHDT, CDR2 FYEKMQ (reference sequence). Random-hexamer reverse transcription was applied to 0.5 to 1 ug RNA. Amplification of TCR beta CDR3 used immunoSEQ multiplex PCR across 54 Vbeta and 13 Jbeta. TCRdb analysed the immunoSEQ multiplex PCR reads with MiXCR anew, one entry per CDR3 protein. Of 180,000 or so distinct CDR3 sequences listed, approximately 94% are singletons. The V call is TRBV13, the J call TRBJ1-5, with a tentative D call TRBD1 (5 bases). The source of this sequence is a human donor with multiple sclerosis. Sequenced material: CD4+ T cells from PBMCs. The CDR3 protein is CASSLGRTGTNQPQHF. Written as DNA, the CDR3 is TGTGCCAGCAGCTTAGGCCGGACCGGGACTAATCAGCCCCAGCATTTT.